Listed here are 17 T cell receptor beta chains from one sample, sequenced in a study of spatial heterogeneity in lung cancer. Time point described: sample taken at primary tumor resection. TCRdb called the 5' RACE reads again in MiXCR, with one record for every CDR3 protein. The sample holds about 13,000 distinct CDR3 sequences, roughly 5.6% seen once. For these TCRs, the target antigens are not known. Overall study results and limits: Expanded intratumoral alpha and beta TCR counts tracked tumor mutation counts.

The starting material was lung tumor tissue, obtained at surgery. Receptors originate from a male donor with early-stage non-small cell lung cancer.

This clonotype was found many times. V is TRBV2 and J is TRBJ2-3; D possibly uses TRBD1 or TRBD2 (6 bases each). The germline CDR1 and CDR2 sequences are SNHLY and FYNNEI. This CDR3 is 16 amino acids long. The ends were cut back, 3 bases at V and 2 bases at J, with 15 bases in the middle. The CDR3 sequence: CASSDSGALSTDTQYF. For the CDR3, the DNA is TGTGCCAGCAGTGATTCGGGGGCCTTGTCCACAGATACGCAGTATTTT.

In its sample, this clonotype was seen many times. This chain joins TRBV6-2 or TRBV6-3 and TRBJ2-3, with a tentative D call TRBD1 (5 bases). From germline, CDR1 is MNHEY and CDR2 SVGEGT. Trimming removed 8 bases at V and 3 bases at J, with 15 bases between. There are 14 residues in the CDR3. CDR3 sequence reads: CASVPDTGTDTQYF. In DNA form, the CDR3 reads TGTGCCAGCGTCCCTGATACAGGAACAGATACGCAGTATTTT.

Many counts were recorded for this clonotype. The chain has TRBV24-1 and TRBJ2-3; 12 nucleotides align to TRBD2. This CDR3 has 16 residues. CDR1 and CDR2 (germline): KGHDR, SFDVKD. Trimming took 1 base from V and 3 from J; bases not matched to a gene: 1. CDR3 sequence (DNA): TGTGCCACCAGTGATTTTCTAGCGGGGGGGACAGATACGCAGTATTTT. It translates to CATSDFLAGGTDTQYF.

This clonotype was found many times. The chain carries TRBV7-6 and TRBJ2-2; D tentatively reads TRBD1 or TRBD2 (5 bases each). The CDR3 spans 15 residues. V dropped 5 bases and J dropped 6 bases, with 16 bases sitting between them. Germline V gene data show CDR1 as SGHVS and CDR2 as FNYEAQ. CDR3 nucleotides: TGTGCCAGCAGCATCCGGGGCATGAGGTCCGGGGAGCTGTTTTTT. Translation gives CASSIRGMRSGELFF. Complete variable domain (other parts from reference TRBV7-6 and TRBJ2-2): GAGVSQSPRYKVTKRGQDVALRCDPISGHVSLYWYRQALGQGPEFLTYFNYEAQQDKSGLPNDRFSAERPEGSISTLTIQRTEQRDSAMYRCASSIRGMRSGELFFGEGSRLTVL.

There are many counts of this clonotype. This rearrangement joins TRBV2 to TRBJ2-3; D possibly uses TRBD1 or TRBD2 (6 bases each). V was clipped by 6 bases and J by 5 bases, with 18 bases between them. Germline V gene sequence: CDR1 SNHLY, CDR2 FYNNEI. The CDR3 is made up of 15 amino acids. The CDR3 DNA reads TGTGCCAGCAGACAAACTCCGGGGGCAGTAGATACGCAGTATTTT. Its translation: CASRQTPGAVDTQYF.

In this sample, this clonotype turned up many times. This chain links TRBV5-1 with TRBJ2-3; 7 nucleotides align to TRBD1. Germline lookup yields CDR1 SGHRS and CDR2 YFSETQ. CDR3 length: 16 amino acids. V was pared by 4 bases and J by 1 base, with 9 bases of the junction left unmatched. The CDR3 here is CASSPQGNSGTDTQYF. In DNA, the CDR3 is TGCGCCAGCAGCCCACAGGGGAACAGTGGCACAGATACGCAGTATTTT.

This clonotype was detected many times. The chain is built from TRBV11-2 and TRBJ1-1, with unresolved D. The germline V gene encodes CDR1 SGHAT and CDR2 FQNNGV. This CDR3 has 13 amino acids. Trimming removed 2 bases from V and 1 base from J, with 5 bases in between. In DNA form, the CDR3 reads TGTGCCAGCAGCTTAATATCGAACACTGAAGCTTTCTTT. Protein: CASSLISNTEAFF.

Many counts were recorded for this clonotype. The CDR3 is CASSQGLTGVSETQYF. In DNA, the CDR3 is TGCGCCAGCAGCCAAGGTTTAACAGGGGTATCGGAGACCCAGTACTTC. This chain joins TRBV4-1 and TRBJ2-5; 7 positions match TRBD1. Germline CDR1 is MGHRA and CDR2 is YSYEKL. Germline trimming cut 1 base from V and 5 bases from J; bases unmatched to any gene: 10. The CDR3 covers 16 residues.

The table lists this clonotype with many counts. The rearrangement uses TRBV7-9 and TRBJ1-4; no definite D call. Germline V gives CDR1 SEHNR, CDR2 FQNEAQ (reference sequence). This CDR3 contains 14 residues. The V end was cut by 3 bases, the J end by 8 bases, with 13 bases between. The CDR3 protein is CASSFIGMAEKLFF. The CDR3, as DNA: TGTGCCAGCAGCTTCATCGGGATGGCGGAAAAACTGTTTTTT.

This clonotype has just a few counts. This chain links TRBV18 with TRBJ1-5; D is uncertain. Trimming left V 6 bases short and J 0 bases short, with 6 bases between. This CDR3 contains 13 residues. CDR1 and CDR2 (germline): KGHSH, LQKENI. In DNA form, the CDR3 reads TGTGCCAGCTCCTTCTATAGCAATCAGCCCCAGCATTTT. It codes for CASSFYSNQPQHF.

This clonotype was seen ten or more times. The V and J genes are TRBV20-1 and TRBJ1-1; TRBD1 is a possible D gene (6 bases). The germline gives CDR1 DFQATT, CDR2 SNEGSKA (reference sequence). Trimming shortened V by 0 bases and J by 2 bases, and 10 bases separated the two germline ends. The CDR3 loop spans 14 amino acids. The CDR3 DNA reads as TGCAGTGCTAGAGATGAGGGGACAAACACTGAAGCTTTCTTT. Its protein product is CSARDEGTNTEAFF.

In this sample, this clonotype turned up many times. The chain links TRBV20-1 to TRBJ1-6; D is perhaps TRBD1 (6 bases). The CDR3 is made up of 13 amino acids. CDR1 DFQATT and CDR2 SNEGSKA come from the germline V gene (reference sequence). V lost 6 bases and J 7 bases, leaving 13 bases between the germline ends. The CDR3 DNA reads TGCAGTGCCCTACAGGGAGGGAATTCACCCCTCCACTTT. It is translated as CSALQGGNSPLHF.

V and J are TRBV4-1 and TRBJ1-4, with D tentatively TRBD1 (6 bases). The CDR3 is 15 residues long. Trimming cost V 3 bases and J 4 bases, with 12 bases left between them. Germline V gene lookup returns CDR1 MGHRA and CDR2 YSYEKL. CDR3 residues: CASSQGTGSNEKLFF. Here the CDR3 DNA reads TGCGCCAGCAGCCAGGGTACAGGGAGTAATGAAAAACTGTTTTTT.

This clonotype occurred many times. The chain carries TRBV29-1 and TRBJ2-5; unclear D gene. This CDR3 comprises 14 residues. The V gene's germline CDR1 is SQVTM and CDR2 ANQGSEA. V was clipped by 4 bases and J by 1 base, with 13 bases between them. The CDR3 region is CSVARAAFQETQYF. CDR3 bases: TGCAGCGTTGCCCGGGCCGCTTTCCAAGAGACCCAGTACTTC.

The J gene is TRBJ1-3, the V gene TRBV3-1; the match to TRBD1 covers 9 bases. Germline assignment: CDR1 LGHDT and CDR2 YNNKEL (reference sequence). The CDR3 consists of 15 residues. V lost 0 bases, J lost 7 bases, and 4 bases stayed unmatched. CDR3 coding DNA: TGTGCCAGCAGCCAAGAGGGACAGGGATTCAACACCATATATTTT. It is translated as CASSQEGQGFNTIYF. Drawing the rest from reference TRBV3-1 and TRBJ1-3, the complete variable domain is DTAVSQTPKYLVTQMGNDKSIKCEQNLGHDTMYWYKQDSKKFLKIMFSYNNKELIINETVPNRFSPKSPDKAHLNLHINSLELGDSAVYFCASSQEGQGFNTIYFGEGSWLTVV.

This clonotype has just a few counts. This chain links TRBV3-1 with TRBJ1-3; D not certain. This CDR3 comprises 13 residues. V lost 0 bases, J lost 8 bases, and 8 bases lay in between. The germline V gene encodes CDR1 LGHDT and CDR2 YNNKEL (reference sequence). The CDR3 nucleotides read TGTGCCAGCAGCCAAGATCGGGGATACACCATATATTTT. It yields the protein CASSQDRGYTIYF.

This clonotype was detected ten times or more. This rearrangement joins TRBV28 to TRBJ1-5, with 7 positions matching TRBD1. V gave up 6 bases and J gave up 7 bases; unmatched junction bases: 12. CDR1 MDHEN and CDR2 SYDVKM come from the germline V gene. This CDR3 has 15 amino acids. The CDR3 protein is CASRSGGTERQPQHF. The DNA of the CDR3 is TGTGCCAGCAGGAGCGGCGGGACAGAAAGGCAGCCCCAGCATTTT.